A selection of T cell receptor beta chains follows, all from one sample in a study of T-cell reconstitution after alpha-beta-depleted transplantation in children. In TCRdb, the PCR reads were re-called with MiXCR into one record per CDR3 protein. The table has 750,000 to 950,000 distinct CDR3 sequences, about 15% seen once. The sample in question was PBMCs, mostly from graft donor cells, obtained 360 days after TCRalphabeta/CD19-depleted stem cell transplant. The receptors here all came from a male patient aged 5 to 17 who had a stem cell transplant for acute lymphoblastic leukemia, so the T cells may come from the graft donor. Both conserved end residues are part of each CDR3. D genes are given only for firm matches. A row's size may be missing; if present it is once, few, many or a size class.

CDR3nt | CDR3aa | len | abundance | j_gene | v_gene | d_gene
TGCGCCAGCAGCTTTAGGGACTTGAGCTCCTACAATGAGCAGTTCTTC | CASSFRDLSSYNEQFF | 16 | many | TRBJ2-1 | TRBV5-1 | -
TGTGCCAGCTCACCACCCTCTAGCAATGAGCAGTTCTTC | CASSPPSSNEQFF | 13 | - | TRBJ2-1 | TRBV18 | -
TGTGCCAGCAGCCCCCGGATCGCGAACACCGGGGAGCTGTTTTTT | CASSPRIANTGELFF | 15 | few | TRBJ2-2 | TRBV7-9 | -
TGTGCCAGCAGCCCGTCTAGGGTAAGAAATCAGCCCCAGCATTTT | CASSPSRVRNQPQHF | 15 | few | TRBJ1-5 | TRBV7-8 | -
TGTGCCAGCAGCGCGCAGGGTAGGTGCGAGCAGTACTTC | CASSAQGRCEQYF | 13 | few | TRBJ2-7 | TRBV21-1 | -
TGTGCCAGCAGGATAAGACAGGACGAAACTGGGGAGCTGTTTTTT | CASRIRQDETGELFF | 15 | - | TRBJ2-2 | TRBV2 | -
TGTGCCAGCTCATGGGACGCCCGTTACGAGCAGTACTTC | CASSWDARYEQYF | 13 | - | TRBJ2-7 | TRBV18 | -
TGTGCCAGCAGCCCCGGACAGGTATTCCTGAACACTGAAGCTTTCTTT | CASSPGQVFLNTEAFF | 16 | few | TRBJ1-1 | TRBV4-2 | TRBD1
TGTGCCAGCAGTTACGGGGGTGGGGGCTCCGGGGAGCTGTTTTTT | CASSYGGGGSGELFF | 15 | once | TRBJ2-2 | TRBV6-5 | -
TGTCCCAGCAGCTTCCCCCCCAGATCCTACGAGCAGTACTTC | CPSSFPPRSYEQYF | 14 | few | TRBJ2-7 | TRBV7-9 | -
TGCAGTGCTAGAACCATTTATGGGCAGTTCTTC | CSARTIYGQFF | 11 | once | TRBJ2-1 | TRBV20-1 | -
TGTGCCAGCAGTTTGAAACTAGCGGGACGTAATGAGCAGTTCTTC | CASSLKLAGRNEQFF | 15 | few | TRBJ2-1 | TRBV12-3/TRBV12-4 | TRBD2
TGTGCCAGCAGCTTCCGTCCGGGATCTGGAAACACCATATATTTT | CASSFRPGSGNTIYF | 15 | many | TRBJ1-3 | TRBV7-3 | -
TGTGCCAGCCTGGGGGGGGGCTACAATGAGCAGTTCTTC | CASLGGGYNEQFF | 13 | - | TRBJ2-1 | TRBV27 | TRBD2
TGTGCCAGCAGCACGATTACCTACGAGCAGTACTTC | CASSTITYEQYF | 12 | - | TRBJ2-7 | TRBV7-8 | -
TGTGCCAGCAGCTTATACCCGGGACTCAATGAGCAGTTCTTC | CASSLYPGLNEQFF | 14 | - | TRBJ2-1 | TRBV7-3 | -
TGTGCCAGCAGTGAACCCCGACGCACAGATACGCAGTATTTT | CASSEPRRTDTQYF | 14 | - | TRBJ2-3 | TRBV25-1 | -
TGTGCCAGCAGCCAGGGGGCAGTGAGCAATCAGCCCCAGCATTTT | CASSQGAVSNQPQHF | 15 | few | TRBJ1-5 | TRBV4-2 | -
TGTGCCAGCAGTGAAAGGGTCGACTCATTTAGCTCCTACGAGCAGTACTTC | CASSERVDSFSSYEQYF | 17 | few | TRBJ2-7 | TRBV2 | -
TGCGCCAGCAGTCAGTCTAATAGCGACAGGCCGGGCGCAGATACGCAGTATTTT | CASSQSNSDRPGADTQYF | 18 | - | TRBJ2-3 | TRBV23-1 | -
TGCGCCAGCAGCCTTACTCATTGGGTCGGGGAGTATTCCGATGAGCAGTTCTTC | CASSLTHWVGEYSDEQFF | 18 | - | TRBJ2-1 | TRBV4-1 | -
TGCGCCACCTCGAGGGGCCTAATGGCAGATACGCAGTATTTT | CATSRGLMADTQYF | 14 | few | TRBJ2-3 | TRBV5-1 | -
TGCGCCAGCAGCTTGGGGGCCCTCCGCGGCTATGGCTACACCTTC | CASSLGALRGYGYTF | 15 | few | TRBJ1-2 | TRBV5-1 | -
TGTGCCACCAGCAGAGATTTGGCTAGCTGGAGCACAGATACGCAGTATTTT | CATSRDLASWSTDTQYF | 17 | - | TRBJ2-3 | TRBV15 | -
TGTGCCAGCAGCTTAGTTAAGCGGCTTAGCTCCTACAATGAGCAGTTCTTC | CASSLVKRLSSYNEQFF | 17 | many | TRBJ2-1 | TRBV7-9 | -
TGCGCCAGCAGTGAGTCCACCGGACTAGCGCACAATGAGCAGTTCTTC | CASSESTGLAHNEQFF | 16 | - | TRBJ2-1 | TRBV10-1 | TRBD2
TGCGCCAGCAGCTTGGCCGTGGCGGGAGGTCCATACAATGAGCAGTTCTTC | CASSLAVAGGPYNEQFF | 17 | - | TRBJ2-1 | TRBV5-1 | TRBD2
TGTGCCAGCAGTTTTAGGCCTCGCAATCAGCCCCAGCATTTT | CASSFRPRNQPQHF | 14 | - | TRBJ1-5 | TRBV12-3/TRBV12-4 | -
TGTGCCAGCAGCTTAGTGCCGGGACAGGCCAATGAGCAGTTCTTC | CASSLVPGQANEQFF | 15 | few | TRBJ2-1 | TRBV7-9 | TRBD1
TGCGCCAGCAGCCCCGGCGGGACAACTGGAAACACCATATATTTT | CASSPGGTTGNTIYF | 15 | few | TRBJ1-3 | TRBV5-1 | -
TGTGCCAGCTGTTTAGGAGCCTTGGACTACCGGGTCTACAATGAGCAGTTCTTC | CASCLGALDYRVYNEQFF | 18 | - | TRBJ2-1 | TRBV2 | -
TGTGCCAGTAGTATAATGGGGCTGGTGTCCGGGGAGCTGTTTTTT | CASSIMGLVSGELFF | 15 | - | TRBJ2-2 | TRBV19 | -
TGTGCCATCAGTGAGTCGGGACTAGCGGACACCGGGGAGCTGTTTTTT | CAISESGLADTGELFF | 16 | few | TRBJ2-2 | TRBV10-3 | TRBD2
TGCAGCGTTGAAGCCGGGACTAGCGTTCGGTTCTTC | CSVEAGTSVRFF | 12 | few | TRBJ2-7 | TRBV29-1 | TRBD2
TGTGCCAGCAGCAAAGCAGGGGAGGGCAATCAGCCCCAGCATTTT | CASSKAGEGNQPQHF | 15 | few | TRBJ1-5 | TRBV21-1 | -
TGTGCCAGCAGCCAAGGCAGGAACTATGGCTACACCTTC | CASSQGRNYGYTF | 13 | few | TRBJ1-2 | TRBV14 | -
TGTGCCAGCAGCTCCCCCCGGCGGGACTCTTATACCGGGGAGCTGTTTTTT | CASSSPRRDSYTGELFF | 17 | few | TRBJ2-2 | TRBV7-6 | -
TGTGCCAGCAGTTTATACGATTCGAGCGGCACAGATACGCAGTATTTT | CASSLYDSSGTDTQYF | 16 | many | TRBJ2-3 | TRBV12-3/TRBV12-4 | -
TGTGCCAGCAGCCTCGGACAGGTTGACACCGGGGAGCTGTTTTTT | CASSLGQVDTGELFF | 15 | - | TRBJ2-2 | TRBV11-3 | TRBD1
TGTGCCAGCAGTTACGACGGGAGGTACGAGCAGTACTTC | CASSYDGRYEQYF | 13 | few | TRBJ2-7 | TRBV6-5 | TRBD2
TGCGCCAGCAGCTTGGTACCGGGAGGGCCTGCTGGGGAGCTGTTTTTT | CASSLVPGGPAGELFF | 16 | few | TRBJ2-2 | TRBV5-1 | TRBD2
TGTGCCAGCAGTTACTCCCAAACCGGGACAGGGGGCTCTGGCTACACCTTC | CASSYSQTGTGGSGYTF | 17 | few | TRBJ1-2 | TRBV6-5 | TRBD1
TGTGCCAGCAGCTTAGGGGACTCTGCCTACAATGAGCAGTTCTTC | CASSLGDSAYNEQFF | 15 | few | TRBJ2-1 | TRBV7-6 | -
TGTGCCAGCAGCTTAATTGCTCGGGAGGCCGACGACCCCCGGCCCCAGCATTTT | CASSLIAREADDPRPQHF | 18 | - | TRBJ1-5 | TRBV11-2 | -
TGCAGTGCTAGAGAAATGGGTGTGCAGTACTTC | CSAREMGVQYF | 11 | - | TRBJ2-7 | TRBV20-1 | -
TGTGCCAGCAGCTTAGGCCGAGGCACCCCTGGGCACTACGAGCAGTACTTC | CASSLGRGTPGHYEQYF | 17 | few | TRBJ2-7 | TRBV13 | -
TGTGCCAGCAGCCCTCGGGTAGCCCAAGAGACCCAGTACTTC | CASSPRVAQETQYF | 14 | few | TRBJ2-5 | TRBV9 | -
TGTGCCAGCAGCGTCACAGGGAGGCCACTCGGGTCCCACAATGAGCAGTTCTTC | CASSVTGRPLGSHNEQFF | 18 | few | TRBJ2-1 | TRBV9 | -
TGTGCCTGGAGGTCCTGGCGGGACACCGGGGAGCTGTTTTTT | CAWRSWRDTGELFF | 14 | - | TRBJ2-2 | TRBV30 | -